One and the same sample provided the 11 T cell receptor beta chains below, sequenced in a study of blood T cell repertoires in COVID-19. Here immunoSEQ multiplex PCR was the method, and the copy in TCRdb shows in-frame clones only, minus some. The sample lists fewer than 250,000 clones; approximately 84% were seen once. The sequenced sample was peripheral blood. All receptors derive from a woman between 50 and 59 years old with active or convalescent COVID-19.

The chain recombines TRBV10-2 with TRBJ2-5, with a possible D match to TRBD1 (6 bases). Trimming shortened V by 4 bases and J by 5 bases, and 17 bases separated the two germline ends. The CDR3 is 15 residues long. The germline V gene has CDR1 WSHSY and CDR2 SAAADI. The CDR3 loop reads CASSGMTGPRETQYF. The CDR3 DNA reads TGCGCCAGCAGTGGGATGACAGGTCCCCGCGAGACCCAGTACTTC.

This chain uses TRBV29-1 with TRBJ2-7, with D unclear. The V gene's germline CDR1 is SQVTM and CDR2 ANQGSEA. There are 13 residues in the CDR3. V was clipped by 3 bases and J by 0 bases, with 9 bases between them. The CDR3, as DNA: TGCAGCGTTGATGGGCCCCACTCCTACGAGCAGTACTTC. This encodes CSVDGPHSYEQYF.

This chain connects TRBV7-2 to TRBJ1-3; TRBD1 matches 7 bases. V lost 3 bases to trimming and J lost 4 bases; unmatched junction nucleotides: 15. The CDR3 loop spans 18 amino acids. Germline CDR1 and CDR2: SGHTA and FQGNSA. The DNA for the CDR3 is TGTGCCAGCAGCTTGCAATGGGGAGGACAGGCGGGGGGAAACACCATATATTTT. Translated, it gives CASSLQWGGQAGGNTIYF.

This clone turned up a few times. The chain has TRBV10-1 and TRBJ1-2; the D gene is possibly TRBD1 (6 bases). The CDR3 totals 15 residues. Trimming pared 2 bases from V and 2 bases from J, leaving 12 bases between. Germline V gene data show CDR1 as WNHNN and CDR2 as SYGVQD (reference sequence). This CDR3 is CASSEGTLRNYGYTF. Written as DNA, the CDR3 is TGCGCCAGCAGTGAGGGGACACTAAGGAACTATGGCTACACCTTC.

This clone has only one observation. The gene calls are TRBV15 and TRBJ2-5; 7 bases agree with TRBD1. Germline V gene data show CDR1 as LNHNV and CDR2 as YYDKDF (reference sequence). V shed 1 base, J shed 4 bases, and the junction held 9 bases outside the gene matches. The CDR3 sequence is 16 residues long. CDR3 region: CATSRGGGRIPETQYF. CDR3 sequence (DNA): TGTGCCACCAGCAGAGGAGGGGGCAGGATCCCAGAGACCCAGTACTTC.

This clone is a singleton in its sample. This chain connects TRBV4-1 to TRBJ2-5; D remains unclear. V lost 0 bases and J 7 bases, leaving 6 bases between the germline ends. Germline V gene sequence: CDR1 MGHRA, CDR2 YSYEKL. The CDR3 totals 12 residues. In DNA form, the CDR3 reads TGCGCCAGCAGCCAAGATACACGGACCCAGTACTTC. Its translation: CASSQDTRTQYF.

V and J are TRBV6-5 and TRBJ2-5; D ambiguous. The CDR3 runs to 12 residues. Trimming pared 4 bases from V and 4 bases from J, leaving 7 bases between. The germline V gene has CDR1 MNHEY and CDR2 SVGAGI. The CDR3 nucleotides are TGTGCCAGCAGTTTGACGGGAGAGACCCAGTACTTC. Translated: CASSLTGETQYF.

This chain uses TRBV5-4 with TRBJ1-2; D gene unclear. The V gene's germline CDR1 is SGHNT and CDR2 YYREEE (reference sequence). Between the trimmed V and J ends, which lost 4 bases and 2 bases, there was a span of 9 bases. The CDR3 has 13 amino acids. The CDR3 coding sequence is TGTGCCAGCAGCCAGCGAGCCAACTATGGCTACACCTTC. This gives the protein CASSQRANYGYTF.

The chain uses TRBV7-9 and TRBJ1-1; D is unresolved. This CDR3 spans 12 amino acids. Germline lookup yields CDR1 SEHNR and CDR2 FQNEAQ (reference sequence). V lost 4 bases, J lost 8 bases, and 11 bases lay in between. CDR3 sequence reads: CASSSLPLEAFF. CDR3 sequence (DNA): TGTGCCAGCAGCTCCCTCCCTCTAGAAGCTTTCTTT.

V usage is TRBV19 and J usage is TRBJ2-5; D might be TRBD1 (5 bases). There are 15 residues in the CDR3. The V gene lost 3 bases and the J gene lost 5 bases, with 16 bases spanning the gap. The V gene's germline CDR1 is LNHDA and CDR2 SQIVND (reference sequence). The CDR3 region is CASSMEGQSPETQYF. DNA of the CDR3: TGTGCCAGTAGTATGGAAGGACAATCCCCTGAGACCCAGTACTTC.

The count of this clone is one. This rearrangement joins TRBV24-1 to TRBJ2-1; TRBD2 aligns across 7 bases. The CDR3 sequence is 14 residues long. In germline, CDR1 is KGHDR, CDR2 SFDVKD. V shed 3 bases, J shed 6 bases, and the junction held 4 bases outside the gene matches. The CDR3 sequence is CATSDTRLANEQFF. CDR3 bases: TGTGCCACCAGTGATACTAGACTAGCCAATGAGCAGTTCTTC.